This is a list of T cell receptor beta chains from one sample in a study of TIL therapy for anti-PD-1-resistant metastatic lung cancer. Some clones are missing from TCRdb's copy, which holds only in-frame ones; the method was immunoSEQ multiplex PCR. Among approximately 53,000 clones, about 80% were seen once, and the ten largest hold under 5.5%. This specimen was blood, taken at baseline. The receptors derive from a woman between 25 and 80 years old with non-small cell lung cancer. The CDR3 runs from the conserved cysteine through the conserved F or W. The D gene is left open where the match is weak. The size of a clone is reported for some rows only, either as once, few or many, or as a class for expanded clones.

NA TRBJ2-5 NA TRBV5-6 CASSLDAFQETQYF TGTGCCAGCAGCTTGGACGCCTTCCAAGAGACCCAGTACTTC
TRBD2 TRBJ2-1 NA TRBV5-1 CASRRSSGNYNEQFF TGCGCCAGCAGACGGTCTAGCGGAAATTACAATGAGCAGTTCTTC
TRBD2 TRBJ2-2 few TRBV19 CATNSGSGTGELFF TGTGCGACCAATAGCGGGAGTGGAACCGGGGAGCTGTTTTTT
NA TRBJ2-1 NA TRBV4-3 CASSQDLPPHEQFF TGCGCCAGCAGCCAAGATCTTCCTCCCCATGAGCAGTTCTTC
NA TRBJ1-3 NA TRBV19 CASSYLGRSSGNTIYF TGTGCCAGTAGTTATCTTGGCAGGTCATCTGGAAACACCATATATTTT
TRBD2 TRBJ2-7 NA TRBV5-6 CASSFGLAAAYEQYF TGTGCCAGCAGCTTCGGACTAGCGGCGGCCTACGAGCAGTACTTC
NA TRBJ1-1 NA TRBV5-1 CASSLAYNTEAFF TGCGCCAGCAGCTTGGCCTACAACACTGAAGCTTTCTTT
NA TRBJ2-5 NA TRBV10-3 CAIKGVGETQYF TGTGCCATCAAAGGTGTTGGAGAGACCCAGTACTTC
NA TRBJ2-7 NA TRBV30 CAWSNPRRAVKLYF TGTGCCTGGAGCAACCCCCGCCGGGCCGTCAAACTGTACTTC
TRBD1 TRBJ2-7 NA TRBV5-1 CASSAATGGYEQYF TGCGCCAGCAGCGCTGCGACAGGGGGCTACGAGCAGTACTTC
TRBD2 TRBJ2-1 NA TRBV7-9 CASSSTSVSYNEQFF TGTGCCAGCAGCTCAACTAGCGTCTCCTACAATGAGCAGTTCTTC
NA TRBJ2-3 NA TRBV11-2 CASSSQGLVDTQYF TGTGCCAGCAGCTCACAGGGACTGGTGGATACGCAGTATTTT
NA TRBJ2-5 NA TRBV5-1 CASSLARQAGVETQYF TGCGCCAGCAGCTTGGCCCGGCAGGCAGGGGTAGAGACCCAGTACTTC
NA TRBJ1-2 NA TRBV19 CASSIDSRNYGYTF TGTGCCAGTAGTATAGATTCGAGGAACTATGGCTACACCTTC
TRBD2 TRBJ2-1 once TRBV4-3 CASSQGRGGSYNEQFF TGCGCCAGCAGCCAAGGACGCGGGGGGTCCTACAATGAGCAGTTCTTC
NA TRBJ1-1 NA TRBV30 CAWSVLENTEAFF TGTGCCTGGAGTGTACTCGAGAACACTGAAGCTTTCTTT
NA TRBJ1-1 NA TRBV30 CAWTRTLMNTEAFF TGTGCCTGGACCCGGACCCTCATGAACACTGAAGCTTTCTTT
NA TRBJ1-5 NA TRBV7-8 CASSLGAGNQPQHF TGTGCCAGCAGCTTGGGGGCTGGCAATCAGCCCCAGCATTTT
TRBD1 TRBJ1-2 NA TRBV6-5 CASSYGDRDYGYTF TGTGCCAGCAGTTACGGGGACAGGGACTATGGCTACACCTTC
NA TRBJ2-5 NA TRBV9 CASSVQGTQETQYF TGTGCCAGCAGCGTACAGGGAACCCAAGAGACCCAGTACTTC
TRBD2 TRBJ2-7 NA TRBV15 CATSRSLGGSDYEQYF TGTGCCACCAGCAGATCTTTGGGCGGGAGTGACTACGAGCAGTACTTC
TRBD2 TRBJ2-1 NA TRBV14 CASSQWGTSNEQFF TGTGCCAGCAGCCAATGGGGGACTAGCAATGAGCAGTTCTTC
NA TRBJ1-6 NA TRBV7-8 CASSLAQGRSYNSPLHF TGTGCCAGCAGCTTAGCTCAGGGACGGTCCTATAATTCACCCCTCCACTTT
NA TRBJ2-2 NA TRBV4-2 CASSQDGGAAGELFF TGTGCCAGCAGCCAAGACGGGGGCGCAGCCGGGGAGCTGTTTTTT
TRBD1 TRBJ1-1 NA TRBV28 CASRHGQGDTEAFF TGTGCCAGCAGACATGGACAGGGGGACACTGAAGCTTTCTTT
TRBD1 TRBJ1-2 NA TRBV28 CASRPQGDDYGYTF TGTGCCAGCAGACCACAGGGGGACGACTATGGCTACACCTTC
TRBD2 TRBJ2-1 NA TRBV11-2 CASSLGLLAGAEQFF TGTGCCAGCAGCTTAGGGTTACTAGCGGGGGCTGAGCAGTTCTTC
TRBD1 TRBJ2-1 NA TRBV11-3 CASSLTPLTGGVDYEQFF TGTGCCAGCAGCTTAACACCTCTAACAGGGGGTGTAGACTATGAGCAGTTCTTC
TRBD2 TRBJ2-2 NA TRBV29-1 CSVGGLAGETGELFF TGCAGCGTTGGGGGACTAGCGGGGGAAACCGGGGAGCTGTTTTTT
TRBD1 TRBJ1-3 NA TRBV28 CASRDRGHSGNTIYF TGTGCCAGCAGAGACAGGGGGCACTCTGGAAACACCATATATTTT
TRBD1 TRBJ1-2 NA TRBV27 CASSSTGDSYGYTF TGTGCCAGCAGTTCGACAGGGGATTCGTATGGCTACACCTTC
NA TRBJ2-3 NA TRBV6-5 CASSYQRTSTDTQYF TGTGCCAGCAGTTACCAACGAACTAGCACAGATACGCAGTATTTT
NA TRBJ1-2 NA TRBV9 CASSATREGDTNYGYTF TGTGCCAGCAGCGCGACCCGAGAAGGGGATACTAACTATGGCTACACCTTC
TRBD2 TRBJ2-5 NA TRBV5-1 CASSWGLAGSPGQETQYF TGCGCCAGCAGCTGGGGACTAGCGGGGTCCCCTGGCCAAGAGACCCAGTACTTC
TRBD2 TRBJ2-1 NA TRBV4-1 CASSPQAPLAGGLDNEQFF TGCGCCAGCAGCCCTCAAGCCCCACTAGCGGGAGGGCTCGACAATGAGCAGTTCTTC
TRBD1 TRBJ2-1 NA TRBV2 CASKTGQGSYNEQFF TGTGCCAGCAAAACAGGACAGGGCTCCTACAATGAGCAGTTCTTC
TRBD2 TRBJ2-1 NA TRBV4-2 CASSQVGREVFPSEQFF TGTGCCAGCAGCCAAGTAGGGCGGGAGGTCTTCCCTAGTGAGCAGTTCTTC
TRBD1 TRBJ2-1 NA TRBV7-2 CASSLRTGTGVNEQFF TGTGCCAGCAGCTTACGTACTGGGACAGGGGTCAATGAGCAGTTCTTC
TRBD2 TRBJ2-1 once TRBV6-8 CASTYRLAGDHYNEQFF TGTGCCAGCACCTACCGGCTAGCGGGGGACCACTACAATGAGCAGTTCTTC
NA TRBJ2-2 NA TRBV27 CASSPWSTAGELFF TGTGCCAGCAGCCCATGGTCGACGGCCGGGGAGCTGTTTTTT
NA TRBJ1-3 NA TRBV2 CASSELQQPGNTIYF TGTGCCAGCAGTGAATTGCAACAGCCTGGAAACACCATATATTTT
TRBD1 TRBJ1-1 NA TRBV27 CATRSGTGLLNTEAFF TGTGCCACTCGCTCCGGGACAGGACTATTGAACACTGAAGCTTTCTTT